The T cell receptor (beta chain) under discussion was sequenced for a study of cytomegalovirus exposure and HLA in healthy donors. Study-level points and caveats: A previous analysis found most TCR beta V segments productive roughly 87% or roughly 30% of the time.

The V gene end was trimmed by 5 bases and the J gene end by 0 bases; junction bases not matched to a gene: 5. Germline lookup yields CDR1 SGHVS and CDR2 FNYEAQ. The CDR3 consists of 15 residues. With regard to this clone: Its specificity is not known.

A multiplex PCR was run with 60 Vbeta primers and 13 Jbeta primers. Some clones are missing from TCRdb's copy, which holds only in-frame ones; the method was immunoSEQ multiplex PCR. The data contain around 200,000 clones, roughly 79% of them singletons. Input material: PBMCs. The chain couples TRBV7-6 to TRBJ2-7, with 9 bases aligning to TRBD2. This TCR was sampled from a woman in her thirties in good health and CMV-seropositive. The CDR3 DNA follows: TGTGCCAGCAGCCGAGGGACTAGCCGCTCCTACGAGCAGTACTTC. It specifies CASSRGTSRSYEQYF.